A single sample is the source of the 9 T cell receptor beta chains below, sequenced in a study of shared clonotypes between healthy human individuals. Libraries were prepared by immunoSEQ multiplex PCR; TCRdb keeps only in-frame clonotypes and omits some of them. The sample has 2,100,000 or so clones, roughly 95% seen once. Material: naive CD4+ T cells sorted from blood. Noted subset: CD45RA+ positively selected. The receptor set was obtained from a man between 18 and 35 years old in good health.

The CDR3 sequence is CASSPTVNTEAFF. The CDR3 DNA reads TGTGCCAGCAGCCCTACAGTGAACACTGAAGCTTTCTTT. The chain combines TRBV28 with TRBJ1-1; D is undetermined. Looked up from germline, CDR1 is MDHEN and CDR2 is SYDVKM. The CDR3 length is 13 residues. The ends were cut back, 6 bases at V and 0 bases at J, with 8 bases in the middle.

The rearrangement uses TRBV27 and TRBJ2-3, with D unclear. Deletions cut 5 bases from V and 5 bases from J, with 11 bases between. This CDR3 region has 13 residues. Germline assignment: CDR1 MNHEY and CDR2 SMNVEV (reference sequence). CDR3 nucleotide sequence: TGTGCCAGCAGTCTTATGACTGAAGATACGCAGTATTTT. Translation: CASSLMTEDTQYF.

The chain employs TRBV5-6 and TRBJ2-3, with D perhaps matching TRBD1 or TRBD2 (5 bases each). Looked up from germline, CDR1 is SGHDT and CDR2 is YYEEEE. The germline V and J ends were trimmed by 4 bases and 0 bases, with 12 bases remaining between them. The CDR3 sequence is 15 residues long. In nucleotides, the CDR3 is TGTGCCAGCAGCGCCGGGACGGTGAGCACAGATACGCAGTATTTT. The encoded protein is CASSAGTVSTDTQYF.

V usage is TRBV19 and J usage is TRBJ1-5, with D perhaps TRBD1 (5 bases). The CDR3 loop spans 14 amino acids. The germline CDR1 and CDR2 sequences are LNHDA and SQIVND (reference sequence). V lost 3 bases to trimming and J lost 7 bases, with 13 bases between them. In DNA form, the CDR3 reads TGTGCCAGTAGTATGGGGGAGAAGGGCCAGCCCCAGCATTTT. Protein: CASSMGEKGQPQHF.

The chain is built from TRBV5-1 and TRBJ2-3; D not resolved. CDR1 and CDR2 from the germline V gene are SGHRS and YFSETQ. This CDR3 is 14 amino acids long. Trimming left V 0 bases short and J 7 bases short, with 12 bases between. The CDR3 here is CASSLEGPPYTQYF. DNA of the CDR3: TGCGCCAGCAGCTTGGAAGGACCACCGTATACGCAGTATTTT.

The chain joins TRBV6-5 to TRBJ1-5; 7 positions match TRBD1. The CDR3 contains 15 residues. Trimming removed 5 bases from V and 6 bases from J; junction bases left unmatched: 10. CDR1 is MNHEY and CDR2 is SVGAGI in the germline V gene. CDR3 loop: CASSAGRGLGQPQHF. As DNA, the CDR3 is TGTGCCAGCAGTGCGGGCAGGGGGTTGGGTCAGCCCCAGCATTTT.

V gene TRBV6-1 combines with J gene TRBJ1-1; D not certain. V lost 3 bases and J lost 1, with 12 bases in between. Germline values: CDR1 MNHNS, CDR2 SASEGT. The CDR3 has 15 residues. As DNA, the CDR3 is TGTGCCAGCAGTGACTCCCTGCGAGGGAACACTGAAGCTTTCTTT. Protein: CASSDSLRGNTEAFF.

The V and J genes are TRBV19 and TRBJ1-2; 7 bases match TRBD1. This CDR3 has 14 amino acids. The junction had 10 bases not matched to a gene; V was cut back by 7 bases and J by 5 bases. Germline CDR1 reads LNHDA; CDR2 reads SQIVND (reference sequence). The CDR3 nucleotides are TGTGCCAGTACCCCCGGGACAGTTAATTATGGCTACACCTTC. Translation: CASTPGTVNYGYTF. The full variable domain, rest sourced from reference TRBV19 and TRBJ1-2, is DGGITQSPKYLFRKEGQNVTLSCEQNLNHDAMYWYRQDPGQGLRLIYYSQIVNDFQKGDIAEGYSVSREKKESFPLTVTSAQKNPTAFYLCASTPGTVNYGYTFGSGTRLTVV.

Points on this clone: Other nucleotide sequences in the sample specify the same CDR3. V is TRBV5-1 and J is TRBJ2-3; D gene uncertain. The CDR3 is 14 residues long. V lost 0 bases, J lost 6 bases, and 11 bases lay in between. Germline V gene sequence: CDR1 SGHRS, CDR2 YFSETQ. Here the CDR3 DNA reads TGCGCCAGCAGCTTGGGGACCCCTGGCGATACGCAGTATTTT. This sequence encodes CASSLGTPGDTQYF. Full variable domain (rest looked up from reference TRBV5-1 and TRBJ2-3): KAGVTQTPRYLIKTRGQQVTLSCSPISGHRSVSWYQQTPGQGLQFLFEYFSETQRNKGNFPGRFSGRQFSNSRSEMNVSTLELGDSALYLCASSLGTPGDTQYFGPGTRLTVL.